Listed here are 23 T cell receptor beta chains from one sample, sequenced in a study of shared clonotypes between healthy human individuals. The naive CD8 population came from CD45RO-negative cells selected for CCR7, without terminally differentiated effector memory CD45RA+ cells. Measured with immunoSEQ multiplex PCR; TCRdb has only the in-frame clones, and not every one. The table includes about 610,000 clones, about 95% detected once. The sequencing input was naive CD8+ T cells sorted from blood. The receptors come from a woman in her 30s in good health.

The chain joins TRBV28 to TRBJ1-4; D is ambiguous. Germline V gene lookup returns CDR1 MDHEN and CDR2 SYDVKM. V lost 7 bases and J lost 4, with 16 bases in between. This CDR3 contains 15 residues. Here the CDR3 reads CASTLAQALNEKLFF. For the CDR3, the DNA is TGTGCCAGCACCCTCGCTCAGGCTCTTAATGAAAAACTGTTTTTT. Together with reference TRBV28 and TRBJ1-4, the CDR3 gives the full variable domain: DVKVTQSSRYLVKRTGEKVFLECVQDMDHENMFWYRQDPGLGLRLIYFSYDVKMKEKGDIPEGYSVSREKKERFSLILESASTNQTSMYLCASTLAQALNEKLFFGSGTQLSVL.

This chain links TRBV7-9 with TRBJ2-7; D uncertain. V gave up 3 bases and J gave up 3 bases, with 12 bases separating them. The V gene's germline CDR1 is SEHNR and CDR2 FQNEAQ (reference sequence). The CDR3 totals 14 residues. The CDR3 bases are TGTGCCAGCAGCTTGGGCCCCAAATACTACGAGCAGTACTTC. Protein product: CASSLGPKYYEQYF.

The rearrangement uses TRBV29-1 and TRBJ2-7; 10 bases are a match to TRBD1. CDR1 SQVTM and CDR2 ANQGSEA come from the germline V gene. The trim removed 0 bases at V and 2 bases at J, leaving 7 bases unmatched. This CDR3 spans 16 amino acids. Here the CDR3 DNA reads TGCAGCGTTGAAGAGGCACCGGGACAGGGGACCTACGAGCAGTACTTC. Its translation is CSVEEAPGQGTYEQYF.

This chain connects TRBV2 to TRBJ2-7; possible D gene TRBD1, 6 bases. Trimming left V 4 bases short and J 5 bases short, with 12 bases between. This CDR3 comprises 13 residues. The germline CDR1 and CDR2 sequences are SNHLY and FYNNEI. CDR3 DNA sequence: TGTGCCAGCAGTGTACAGGGTACCGACGAGCAGTACTTC. Amino acids: CASSVQGTDEQYF.

The V and J genes are TRBV13 and TRBJ2-1; TRBD2 matches 7 bases. Germline lookup yields CDR1 PRHDT and CDR2 FYEKMQ (reference sequence). This CDR3 contains 16 residues. J lost 5 bases, V lost 0 bases, and 7 bases had no gene match. The CDR3 nucleotides read TGTGCCAGCAGCTTAGGGGCGGGAGAGCGGGACAATGAGCAGTTCTTC. Protein product: CASSLGAGERDNEQFF.

The chain links TRBV1 to TRBJ1-1. TRBV1 is recorded as a pseudogene. The CDR3 is made up of 13 amino acids. This chain's CDR3 is CTSSHGGPTEAFF. DNA of the CDR3: TGCACCAGCAGCCACGGGGGACCCACTGAAGCTTTCTTT.

This chain connects TRBV7-9 to TRBJ2-7; TRBD2 aligns across 10 bases. The junction had 6 bases not matched to a gene; V was cut back by 3 bases and J by 4 bases. CDR1 and CDR2 (germline): SEHNR, FQNEAQ (reference sequence). The CDR3 is 15 amino acids. In DNA form, the CDR3 reads TGTGCCAGCAGCTTGGGGGCTAGCGGGAGTTACGAGCAGTACTTC. This codes for CASSLGASGSYEQYF.

The chain has TRBV7-6 and TRBJ2-3; 9 positions agree with TRBD2. The CDR3 totals 17 residues. Germline assignment: CDR1 SGHVS and CDR2 FNYEAQ. V dropped 1 base and J dropped 3; count of bases not matched to a gene: 8. CDR3 DNA: TGTGCCAGCAGCTTAGTAGCGGGAGTGGTTAGTACAGATACGCAGTATTTT. This sequence encodes CASSLVAGVVSTDTQYF.

The chain uses TRBV4-1 and TRBJ2-2; D call uncertain. Germline values: CDR1 MGHRA, CDR2 YSYEKL. V shed 0 bases and J shed 3 bases, with 14 bases lying between them. The CDR3 totals 17 residues. The CDR3 sequence: CASSQDLLDRHTGELFF. In nucleotides, the CDR3 is TGCGCCAGCAGCCAAGATCTGCTGGACCGGCACACCGGGGAGCTGTTTTTT.

The chain uses TRBV5-6 and TRBJ2-7; 10 positions agree with TRBD2. The CDR3 has 14 residues. Germline V gene lookup returns CDR1 SGHDT and CDR2 YYEEEE. The V and J ends lost 4 bases and 6 bases, in that order; junction bases with no gene match: 7. CDR3 residues: CASSALAGTGEQYF. CDR3 nucleotide sequence: TGTGCCAGCAGCGCACTAGCGGGAACGGGCGAGCAGTACTTC.

The rearrangement joins TRBV28 to TRBJ1-1, with a tentative D call TRBD1 (5 bases). This CDR3 spans 14 amino acids. The V gene lost 2 bases and the J gene lost 4 bases, with 11 bases spanning the gap. The V gene's germline CDR1 is MDHEN and CDR2 SYDVKM. The CDR3 sequence: CASSLGGVFTEAFF. The DNA of the CDR3 is TGTGCCAGCAGTTTAGGAGGGGTTTTCACTGAAGCTTTCTTT.

The chain combines TRBV5-1 with TRBJ2-1; D might be TRBD1 (6 bases). The CDR3 length is 18 residues. CDR1 SGHRS and CDR2 YFSETQ come from the germline V gene. V was shortened by 2 bases and J by 4 bases, with 22 bases between the two germline ends. The chain's CDR3 is CASSLRGQFGPPYNEQFF. The CDR3 nucleotides read TGCGCCAGCAGCTTACGAGGACAGTTCGGCCCCCCGTACAATGAGCAGTTCTTC.

In DNA, the CDR3 is TGTGCCAGCAGAACGAGCTCCTACGAGCAGTACTTC. Protein sequence: CASRTSSYEQYF. The gene calls are TRBV7-9 and TRBJ2-7, with D unresolved. Germline V CDR1 and CDR2: SEHNR, FQNEAQ (reference sequence). Trimming shortened V by 6 bases and J by 0 bases, and 6 bases separated the two germline ends. The CDR3 totals 12 residues. The variable domain in full, completed from reference TRBV7-9 and TRBJ2-7, reads DTGVSQNPRHKITKRGQNVTFRCDPISEHNRLYWYRQTLGQGPEFLTYFQNEAQLEKSRLLSDRFSAERPKGSFSTLEIQRTEQGDSAMYLCASRTSSYEQYFGPGTRLTVT.

This chain links TRBV28 with TRBJ1-1, with TRBD1 matching 8 bases. The CDR3 is made up of 13 amino acids. Unmatched junction bases numbered 4, after V lost 6 bases and J lost 4 bases. The germline gives CDR1 MDHEN, CDR2 SYDVKM. CDR3 loop: CASRQGAVTEAFF. CDR3 DNA: TGTGCCAGCAGGCAGGGGGCAGTCACTGAAGCTTTCTTT.

This sequence joins TRBV6-5 and TRBJ2-1; no firm D call. CDR3 length equals 13 residues. Germline assignment: CDR1 MNHEY and CDR2 SVGAGI. The V end lost 2 bases, the J end lost 7 bases, and 9 bases lay between the germline ends. The CDR3 region is CASSYGIGNEQFF. In nucleotides, the CDR3 is TGTGCCAGCAGTTACGGGATCGGGAATGAGCAGTTCTTC.

The V gene is TRBV4-1, the J gene TRBJ2-1; D is undetermined. V was clipped by 1 base and J by 5 bases, with 12 bases between them. The germline V gene has CDR1 MGHRA and CDR2 YSYEKL. The CDR3 contains 15 residues. The CDR3 loop reads CASSQASSANNEQFF. DNA for the CDR3: TGCGCCAGCAGCCAAGCTTCCAGCGCTAACAATGAGCAGTTCTTC.

CDR3: CSVEGSNTGELFF. CDR3 DNA: TGCAGCGTTGAAGGCTCCAACACCGGGGAGCTGTTTTTT. V and J are TRBV29-1 and TRBJ2-2; D ambiguous. CDR3 length: 13 residues. Germline values: CDR1 SQVTM, CDR2 ANQGSEA. The ends were cut back, 1 base at V and 2 bases at J, with 5 bases in the middle.

The chain uses TRBV27 and TRBJ2-3, with D maybe TRBD2 (6 bases). Germline assignment: CDR1 MNHEY and CDR2 SMNVEV (reference sequence). The CDR3 is 13 residues long. In DNA, the CDR3 is TGTGCTACCCGGTGGCGGGGCGCAGATACGCAGTATTTT. Its translation is CATRWRGADTQYF.

This clone was counted once. The chain uses TRBV20-1 and TRBJ1-2; D is ambiguous. V lost 4 bases to trimming and J lost 8 bases, with 8 bases between them. The CDR3 consists of 10 residues. Germline V gene sequence: CDR1 DFQATT, CDR2 SNEGSKA (reference sequence). CDR3 bases: TGCAGTGCTACCATTGGAGGCTACACCTTC. Translating it yields CSATIGGYTF.

The genes are TRBV14 and TRBJ2-1; maybe TRBD2 (6 bases). Germline loops: CDR1 SGHDN, CDR2 FVKESK. The V end was cut by 3 bases, the J end by 8 bases, with 17 bases between. This CDR3 has 15 amino acids. CDR3 amino acids: CASSHAGLSIDEQFF. The CDR3 DNA is TGTGCCAGCAGCCACGCGGGGCTAAGTATAGATGAGCAGTTCTTC. The complete variable domain, with remaining parts taken from reference TRBV14 and TRBJ2-1, reads EAGVTQFPSHSVIEKGQTVTLRCDPISGHDNLYWYRRVMGKEIKFLLHFVKESKQDESGMPNNRFLAERTGGTYSTLKVQPAELEDSGVYFCASSHAGLSIDEQFFGPGTRLTVL.

The chain carries TRBV7-2 and TRBJ1-1; possible D gene TRBD1, 6 bases. The CDR3 has 18 amino acids. Germline values: CDR1 SGHTA, CDR2 FQGNSA. With 5 bases removed from V and 0 bases from J, the gap between germline ends came to 22 bases. CDR3 protein: CASSAPTWGATMNTEAFF. CDR3 nucleotide sequence: TGTGCCAGCAGCGCTCCCACCTGGGGGGCAACGATGAACACTGAAGCTTTCTTT.

The V gene is TRBV27, the J gene TRBJ2-1; no definite D call. The CDR3 runs to 16 residues. V lost 0 bases and J lost 8, with 17 bases in between. Looked up from germline, CDR1 is MNHEY and CDR2 is SMNVEV (reference sequence). The CDR3 DNA reads TGTGCCAGCAGTTTATCGAGCCAGCGCGTTTCGGATGAGCAGTTCTTC. It yields the protein CASSLSSQRVSDEQFF.

A remark on this clone: The same CDR3 also results from other DNA sequences found in this sample. CDR3 sequence: CASRSGTYSYEQYF. The DNA for the CDR3 is TGTGCCAGCCGATCCGGGACATACTCCTACGAGCAGTACTTC. The V gene is TRBV27, the J gene TRBJ2-7, with TRBD1 as a possible D gene (6 bases). From germline, CDR1 is MNHEY and CDR2 SMNVEV (reference sequence). V lost 8 bases and J 0 bases, leaving 14 bases between the germline ends. This CDR3 comprises 14 residues.